The T cell receptor beta chain described here comes from a study of blood T cells in healthy people across ages. Notes on the study in general: Naive T cell percentage by flow cytometry tracked strongly with beta diversity.

With V trimmed by 8 bases and J by 4 bases, 13 bases remained unmatched. From germline, CDR1 is KGHDR and CDR2 SFDVKD. CDR3 size: 17 residues. This clonotype was seen more than once but under ten times. Antigen unknown. Primed by a sample-barcoded 5' primer and a J-beta primer mix, a second PCR proceeded for 7 to 11 cycles. Researchers report that a template-switch adaptor with 12 random nucleotides tagged each cDNA molecule. TCRdb re-analysed the 5' RACE reads in MiXCR, keeping a single row per CDR3 protein. The top ten clones hold roughly 9% of a sample with over 700,000 distinct CDR3 sequences, more than 20% of them seen once. The same sample was also studied in work on T cells of mothers and their children. That report notes: Each donor was one of three healthy Caucasian mothers or one of their six children.

The rearrangement links TRBV24-1 to TRBJ2-1, with TRBD2 matching 10 bases. The sequence was collected from a boy younger than 18 in good health. Sequencing was done on a sample of blood. CDR3 in amino acids: CATTEGASGGAYNEQFF. The CDR3 DNA follows: TGTGCCACCACCGAGGGAGCTAGCGGGGGTGCGTACAATGAGCAGTTCTTC.